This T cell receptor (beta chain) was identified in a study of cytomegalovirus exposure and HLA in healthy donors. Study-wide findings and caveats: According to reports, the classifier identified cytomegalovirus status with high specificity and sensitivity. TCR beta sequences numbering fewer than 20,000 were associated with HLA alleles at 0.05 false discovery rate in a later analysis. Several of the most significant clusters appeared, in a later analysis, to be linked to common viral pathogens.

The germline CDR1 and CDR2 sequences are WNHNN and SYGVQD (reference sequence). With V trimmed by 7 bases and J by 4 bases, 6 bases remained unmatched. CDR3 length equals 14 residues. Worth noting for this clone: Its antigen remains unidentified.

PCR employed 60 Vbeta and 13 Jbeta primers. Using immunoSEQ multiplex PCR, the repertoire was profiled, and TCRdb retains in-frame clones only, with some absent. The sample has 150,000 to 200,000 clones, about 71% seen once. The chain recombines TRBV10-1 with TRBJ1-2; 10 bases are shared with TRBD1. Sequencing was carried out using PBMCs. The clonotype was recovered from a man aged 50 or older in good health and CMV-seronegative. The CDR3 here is CASNPGQGTYGYTF. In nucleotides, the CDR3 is TGCGCCAGCAATCCGGGACAGGGGACCTATGGCTACACCTTC.